The 27 T cell receptor beta chains below come from one sample, sequenced in a study of regulatory and conventional T cells in RAG deficiency. TCRdb keeps only in-frame clones here, not all; method: immunoSEQ multiplex PCR. The data contain roughly 45,000 clones, 85% to 90% of them singletons. The sorted conventional CD4+ T cells were CD25-low and CD127-high, with genomic DNA sequenced. This sample also appeared in a second study, on regulatory T cells. That source reports: The PCR used 52 TRBV and 13 TRBJ primers.

The sequenced sample consisted of CD4+ effector T cells sorted from blood. The receptors originated from a human donor in good health.

The genes are TRBV30 and TRBJ2-7; the match to TRBD2 covers 8 bases. This CDR3 region has 14 residues. The germline V gene has CDR1 GTSNPN and CDR2 SVGIG (reference sequence). V lost 2 bases to trimming and J lost 3 bases; unmatched junction nucleotides: 6. CDR3 sequence: CAWSPPGLDYEQYF. The CDR3 DNA reads TGTGCCTGGAGTCCCCCGGGACTAGACTACGAGCAGTACTTC.

The chain carries TRBV19 and TRBJ2-6, with TRBD1 matching 7 bases. CDR1 is LNHDA and CDR2 is SQIVND in the germline V gene (reference sequence). The CDR3 sequence is 17 residues long. Germline trimming cut 5 bases from V and 0 bases from J; bases unmatched to any gene: 7. The CDR3 reads CASSGRQGSSGANVLTF. The CDR3 DNA is TGTGCCAGTAGTGGCAGACAGGGTAGCTCTGGGGCCAACGTCCTGACTTTC.

This chain links TRBV20-1 with TRBJ1-2, with a weak D call TRBD1 (5 bases). The CDR3 loop spans 11 amino acids. Germline CDR1 reads DFQATT; CDR2 reads SNEGSKA (reference sequence). V gave up 4 bases and J gave up 7 bases, with 10 bases separating them. CDR3 residues: CSATGAFGYTF. The DNA for the CDR3 is TGCAGTGCTACCGGGGCCTTTGGCTACACCTTC.

The chain couples TRBV5-5 to TRBJ1-4, with a weak D call TRBD1 (5 bases). Germline V gene sequence: CDR1 SGHKS, CDR2 YYEKEE (reference sequence). V lost 1 base and J 1 base, leaving 8 bases between the germline ends. CDR3 length equals 15 residues. The CDR3 DNA sequence: TGTGCCAGCAGCTTGTGGGGGGAAACTAATGAAAAACTGTTTTTT. Protein: CASSLWGETNEKLFF.

The chain employs TRBV14 and TRBJ1-2; D is possibly TRBD1 (5 bases). V dropped 4 bases and J dropped 4 bases, with 16 bases sitting between them. From germline, CDR1 is SGHDN and CDR2 FVKESK. The CDR3 length is 15 residues. CDR3 residues: CASSPLGPPGYGYTF. CDR3 in DNA: TGTGCCAGCAGCCCCCTGGGGCCCCCGGGCTATGGCTACACCTTC.

CDR3 residues: CASSQDVGGNYGYTF. The CDR3 nucleotides are TGTGCCAGCAGCCAAGATGTAGGCGGAAACTATGGCTACACCTTC. The chain uses TRBV4-2 and TRBJ1-2, with no clear D. The CDR3 contains 15 residues. The V and J ends lost 0 bases and 2 bases respectively, with 10 bases between them. The germline CDR1 and CDR2 sequences are LGHNA and YNFKEQ.

CDR3 sequence (DNA): TGTGCCAGCAGTTATGGGGGCCAGCCGAACACTGAAGCTTTCTTT. Protein: CASSYGGQPNTEAFF. This chain links TRBV6-5 with TRBJ1-1; the D gene is possibly TRBD1 (6 bases). Trimming removed 3 bases at V and 1 base at J, with 12 bases between. The CDR3 totals 15 residues. The germline gives CDR1 MNHEY, CDR2 SVGAGI.

This chain connects TRBV11-3 to TRBJ2-1, with D possibly TRBD1 on 6 matching bases. V was clipped by 0 bases and J by 8 bases, with 11 bases between them. CDR1 is SGHNT and CDR2 is YENEEA in the germline V gene. The length of the CDR3 is 14 residues. The DNA of the CDR3 is TGTGCCAGCAGCTTAGAGGAACAGGGCGATGAGCAGTTCTTC. Its translation: CASSLEEQGDEQFF.

This chain joins TRBV19 and TRBJ1-6; D not certain. CDR1 and CDR2 (germline): LNHDA, SQIVND (reference sequence). The CDR3 loop spans 13 amino acids. Trimming stripped 1 base from V and 7 bases from J, with 5 bases between. Written as DNA, the CDR3 is TGTGCCAGTAGTATAGGGGGAAATTCACCCCTCCACTTT. This sequence encodes CASSIGGNSPLHF.

The table lists this clone with a count of one. The rearrangement links TRBV15 to TRBJ2-1, with 9 bases lining up with TRBD2. The V gene's germline CDR1 is LNHNV and CDR2 YYDKDF (reference sequence). V shed 0 bases, J shed 8 bases, and the junction held 11 bases outside the gene matches. The CDR3 consists of 17 residues. CDR3 nucleotide sequence: TGTGCCACCAGCAGAGAGGGGGGCGGCGGGAGGGGGCATGAGCAGTTCTTC. As protein: CATSREGGGGRGHEQFF. The full variable domain, in which reference TRBV15 and TRBJ2-1 provide the parts outside the CDR3, is DAMVIQNPRYQVTQFGKPVTLSCSQTLNHNVMYWYQQKSSQAPKLLFHYYDKDFNNEADTPDNFQSRRPNTSFCFLDIRSPGLGDTAMYLCATSREGGGGRGHEQFFGPGTRLTVL.

The rearrangement links TRBV2 to TRBJ1-6; 7 bases map to TRBD1. The trim removed 6 bases at V and 7 bases at J, leaving 3 bases unmatched. This CDR3 spans 13 amino acids. Per the germline V gene, CDR1 is SNHLY and CDR2 is FYNNEI. The CDR3 DNA is TGTGCCAGCAGACAGGGGCTAAATTCACCCCTCCACTTT. The encoded protein is CASRQGLNSPLHF.

The CDR3 sequence: CASSSPRTAMGPRHGYTF. As DNA, the CDR3 is TGTGCCAGCAGTTCCCCGCGGACCGCTATGGGGCCCCGCCATGGCTACACCTTC. The chain uses TRBV28 and TRBJ1-2, with D possibly matching TRBD1 (5 bases). Germline CDR1 reads MDHEN; CDR2 reads SYDVKM. The CDR3 has 18 residues. Between the trimmed V and J ends, which lost 4 bases and 6 bases, there was a span of 27 bases.

This clone was observed once. V gene TRBV30 combines with J gene TRBJ2-7; 10 positions agree with TRBD1. With V trimmed by 5 bases and J by 2 bases, 3 bases remained unmatched. CDR1 GTSNPN and CDR2 SVGIG come from the germline V gene (reference sequence). The CDR3 contains 13 residues. Here the CDR3 reads CAWDRGPPYEQYF. DNA for the CDR3: TGTGCCTGGGACAGGGGGCCTCCCTACGAGCAGTACTTC.

Here the CDR3 reads CASSFSRAQETQYF. As DNA, the CDR3 is TGTGCCAGCAGTTTCTCGAGGGCGCAAGAGACCCAGTACTTC. This chain connects TRBV28 to TRBJ2-5, with a weak D call TRBD2 (5 bases). CDR1 is MDHEN and CDR2 is SYDVKM in the germline V gene. V shed 3 bases and J shed 2 bases, with 10 bases lying between them. This CDR3 has 14 residues.

The rearrangement uses TRBV2 and TRBJ1-2, with D perhaps TRBD1 (6 bases). CDR3 length equals 17 residues. V was pared by 8 bases and J by 4 bases, with 26 bases between. Germline loops: CDR1 SNHLY, CDR2 FYNNEI. CDR3 DNA: TGTGCCAGCCCCGGGGGACGGGGGCGGGCAGAAGGCTATGGCTACACCTTC. The encoded protein is CASPGGRGRAEGYGYTF.

Remarks on this clone: This CDR3 fails to terminate in the conserved phenylalanine or tryptophan, so it likely reflects a read error. The chain recombines TRBV6-6 with TRBJ1-2; 10 nucleotides align to TRBD1. V shed 5 bases and J 8 bases; nucleotides not matched to a gene: 14. The V gene's germline CDR1 is MNHNY and CDR2 SVGAGI (reference sequence). CDR3 length: 16 residues. This chain's CDR3 is CASSPVGDRGRGGYTL. The CDR3 region has the DNA TGTGCCAGCAGTCCAGTGGGGGACAGGGGTAGGGGAGGCTACACCCTC.

The chain employs TRBV11-3 and TRBJ1-1, with a tentative D call TRBD1 (6 bases). Germline V gives CDR1 SGHNT, CDR2 YENEEA. V was cut by 0 bases and J by 10 bases, with 9 bases left in between. The CDR3 has 12 residues. The CDR3 coding sequence is TGTGCCAGCAGCTTAGAGGCGGGGGCAGCTTTCTTT. This encodes CASSLEAGAAFF.

The chain carries TRBV30 and TRBJ1-2; weak D call: TRBD1 (6 bases). Trimming took off 1 base at V and 7 bases at J, with 13 bases between the two ends. Germline loops: CDR1 GTSNPN, CDR2 SVGIG (reference sequence). The CDR3 runs to 13 residues. For the CDR3, the DNA is TGTGCCTGGAGTGGCGGGGGGGGCTCTGGCTACACCTTC. It codes for CAWSGGGGSGYTF.

The chain recombines TRBV28 with TRBJ2-5, with 7 bases lining up with TRBD1. Germline V gives CDR1 MDHEN, CDR2 SYDVKM. V lost 4 bases to trimming and J lost 10 bases; unmatched junction nucleotides: 15. This CDR3 comprises 15 residues. CDR3 sequence reads: CASSSNTKNRGSQYF. The CDR3 nucleotides read TGTGCCAGCAGTTCAAACACCAAAAACAGGGGAAGCCAGTACTTC.

J is TRBJ2-3 and V is TRBV11-2; D is perhaps TRBD1 (6 bases). V lost 3 bases and J 6 bases, leaving 13 bases between the germline ends. This CDR3 comprises 14 residues. Germline V gene data show CDR1 as SGHAT and CDR2 as FQNNGV. The CDR3 nucleotides read TGTGCCAGCAGCTTCTCAGGGGCCAGGGATACGCAGTATTTT. Translated, it gives CASSFSGARDTQYF.

The chain employs TRBV4-1 and TRBJ1-1, with TRBD1 as a possible D gene (5 bases). V gave up 0 bases and J gave up 8 bases, with 10 bases separating them. This CDR3 is built from 13 residues. Germline CDR1 reads MGHRA; CDR2 reads YSYEKL. CDR3 loop: CASSQDVPGEAFF. Written as DNA, the CDR3 is TGCGCCAGCAGCCAAGATGTCCCAGGGGAAGCTTTCTTT.

The chain uses TRBV6-7 and TRBJ2-1, with 7 bases matching TRBD2. TRBV6-7 is designated an ORF whose function remains uncertain. The V gene end was trimmed by 2 bases and the J gene end by 2 bases; junction bases not matched to a gene: 6. This CDR3 has 16 amino acids. The CDR3 DNA reads as TGTGCCAGCAGTTACCGCGGGAGACGCCCCTACAATGAGCAGTTCTTC. Translation gives CASSYRGRRPYNEQFF.

This chain uses TRBV6-5 with TRBJ1-1; D gene uncertain. The V gene's germline CDR1 is MNHEY and CDR2 SVGAGI. Trimming stripped 6 bases from V and 1 base from J, with 12 bases between. The CDR3 extends over 14 amino acids. The CDR3 reads CASRRLEENTEAFF. The CDR3 DNA reads as TGTGCCAGCAGACGGCTTGAGGAGAACACTGAAGCTTTCTTT.

This clone came up once. The chain has TRBV7-8 and TRBJ1-4; no clear D gene. The V end lost 2 bases, the J end lost 5 bases, and 3 bases lay between the germline ends. The CDR3 runs 12 residues. Germline CDR1 SGHVS, CDR2 FQNEAQ. CDR3 protein: CASSLSNEKLFF. DNA of the CDR3: TGTGCCAGCAGCTTATCCAATGAAAAACTGTTTTTT. Full variable domain (rest looked up from reference TRBV7-8 and TRBJ1-4): GAGVSQSPRYKVAKRGQDVALRCDPISGHVSLFWYQQALGQGPEFLTYFQNEAQLDKSGLPSDRFFAERPEGSVSTLKIQRTQQEDSAVYLCASSLSNEKLFFGSGTQLSVL.

Details on this clone: The same CDR3 also results from other DNA sequences found in this sample. The J gene is TRBJ1-5, the V gene TRBV6-6; weak D call: TRBD1 (5 bases). V was cut by 0 bases and J by 4 bases, with 7 bases left in between. The CDR3 contains 14 residues. Germline V lookup: CDR1 MNHNY, CDR2 SVGAGI (reference sequence). The CDR3 region is CASSYSGQNQPQHF. CDR3 sequence (DNA): TGTGCCAGCAGTTACTCGGGGCAGAATCAGCCCCAGCATTTT.

This clone was seen once. The chain joins TRBV11-2 to TRBJ1-2, with 7 bases fitting TRBD1. The CDR3 covers 14 residues. Per the germline V gene, CDR1 is SGHAT and CDR2 is FQNNGV. V shed 5 bases and J 6 bases; nucleotides not matched to a gene: 9. CDR3 nucleotide sequence: TGTGCCAGCAGCCGACAGGGAAGAAGCGATGGCTACACCTTC. Its protein product is CASSRQGRSDGYTF.

V gene TRBV27 combines with J gene TRBJ1-2; weak D call: TRBD1 (5 bases). CDR1 is MNHEY and CDR2 is SMNVEV in the germline V gene (reference sequence). The V gene lost 5 bases and the J gene lost 3 bases, with 16 bases spanning the gap. There are 15 residues in the CDR3. This chain's CDR3 is CASSRTRQGHYGYTF. In DNA form, the CDR3 reads TGTGCCAGCAGTCGAACGCGTCAGGGACACTATGGCTACACCTTC.